This TCR beta chain was obtained from a study of chemoradiotherapy in HPV16-positive cancers. The table came from immunoSEQ multiplex PCR; TCRdb's copy has only in-frame clones and leaves some out. The sample has roughly 6,200 clones; approximately 83% are singletons. Study conclusions and caveats: Candidate HPV-specific clones and E7-related TCR motifs grew in tumor during treatment. Functional assays defining HPV-specific T cells used only two HPV16-positive patients.

Repeated repertoire sampling spanned the course of chemoradiotherapy. Trimming cost V 8 bases and J 7 bases, with 17 bases left between them. CDR3 length: 14 residues. The germline CDR1 and CDR2 sequences are LNHDA and SQIVND (reference sequence). Of note for this clone: Its antigen is as yet unknown.

The sequenced sample was tumor tissue, obtained from a patient who underwent chemoradiotherapy. The V call is TRBV19, the J call TRBJ2-2, with D tentatively TRBD1 or TRBD2 (5 bases each). The origin of this receptor is a human donor with HPV-associated anogenital cancer. The CDR3 sequence: CASRRGPKGGELFF. In DNA form, the CDR3 reads TGTGCCAGTCGCCGGGGCCCAAAGGGCGGGGAGCTGTTTTTT.